This T cell receptor (beta chain) was retrieved from a study of shared clonotypes between healthy human individuals. About the research overall: A couple of women and three men aged 18 to 49 made up the donors. Study-wide results and caveats: Clonotype sharing among donors likely depends on sequencing depth. Naive subsets tended to show greater estimated richness than memory subsets.

The repertoire was sequenced with immunoSEQ multiplex PCR; TCRdb's copy has only in-frame clones and lacks some. This sample carries over 2 million clones, less than 95% of them seen once, and the ten largest clones take around 0.4%. Comment on this clone: Its antigen is still unknown.

Germline lookup yields CDR1 MDHEN and CDR2 SYDVKM. The CDR3 covers 14 residues. Losses at the gene ends were 6 bases for V and 6 bases for J; bases not matched to a gene: 6. Naive CD4+ cells were CD45RA-selected; the remaining cells were memory. The chain recombines TRBV28 with TRBJ2-2, with 8 nucleotides matching TRBD1. This TCR derives from a man aged 18 to 29 in good health. Some clones in this sample may be carry-over from other donors' samples. Sequencing was performed on naive CD4+ T cells from PBMCs. The sample's subset: CD45RA+ positively selected. CDR3 nucleotides: TGTGCCAGCAGCAGGACAGGGCCCCCCGGGGAGCTGTTTTTT. The encoded protein is CASSRTGPPGELFF.